The following is a TCR beta chain sequence with its context. Its specific antigen is unknown. The sample holds no much larger clone one base away, and base qualities are not on file. This sample is part of a study of OX40 agonist ivuxolimab in advanced cancers. Study-level background: Ivuxolimab, which targeted the costimulatory receptor OX40 (CD134), was an agonistic, fully human IgG2 monoclonal antibody. Partial responses occurred in three dose-escalation patients: two with cutaneous melanoma and one with hepatocellular carcinoma. The monotherapy dose-escalation portion (N ≈ 50 patients) of the phase I ivuxolimab trial is reported in the paper. The dose-escalation cohort was about 83% male with a mean age of around 64 years, ranging from roughly 23 to 79. The purpose of peripheral TCRbeta sequencing was to test whether ivuxolimab changed TCR sequence diversity and led to clonal T-cell expansion. Patients were allowed to have had prior anti-PD-1, anti-PD-L1 or anti-CTLA-4 therapy, and roughly 40% of the dose-escalation patients had previously received checkpoint inhibitors. Of the roughly 52 dose-escalation patients, hepatocellular carcinoma was present in approximately 20, melanoma in roughly 15, renal cell carcinoma in 9 and head and neck cancer in 9. Intravenous ivuxolimab was administered to patients every 2 weeks at six dose levels: 0.01, 0.1, 0.3, 1.5, 3 and 10 mg/kg.

Genomic DNA was isolated from the sorted cells so that the TCRbeta CDR3 region could be sequenced. TCRbeta CDR3 regions were sequenced using the immunoSEQ Assay. TCRdb mirrors the immuneACCESS table, restricted to in-frame sequences. Some clones are absent from its copies; in checked studies, under half trace to an unresolved V gene, and the reason for the others is unknown. The sample yields 35,000 to 45,000 clones; 74% were counted once. The ten biggest clones cover around a sixth of the sample. The V and J ends are trimmed by 1 base and 1 base, leaving 8 bases between them. The cysteine opens and the phenylalanine closes a CDR3 of 15 amino acids. The CDR3 DNA has 45 bases and is translated from base 1. Per the germline V gene, SGHAT is the CDR1 and FQNNGV is the CDR2. Overall study results and their limits: At doses of 0.1 to 3.0 mg/kg, clonal expansion of both CD4+ and CD8+ blood T cells was observed from baseline to week 6. The antigen specificity of the clonally expanded peripheral T cells was not determined. In the 0.1-3.0 mg/kg groups, partial responders had among the lowest normalized peripheral clonal expansion, particularly in CD8+ T cells. After ivuxolimab, expanded clones were on average more numerous among CD8+ T cells than among CD4+ T cells. Low levels of normalized T-cell clonal expansion were also seen in some patients who did not respond.

The trial excluded patients who had a history of autoimmune disease or who were on systemic immunosuppression. Peripheral blood for TCR sequencing was collected from all dose cohorts at baseline, on cycle 4 day 1, and on cycle 7 day 1. The samples were drawn from a first-in-human, open-label, multicenter phase I dose-escalation trial of ivuxolimab. Adults with locally advanced or metastatic melanoma, renal cell, hepatocellular, or head and neck squamous cell carcinoma were enrolled in the trial. Before TCR sequencing, CD4+ T cells and CD8+ T cells were sorted from peripheral blood as separate populations.

This TCR derives from an adult with an advanced solid tumor such as melanoma, head and neck, liver or kidney cancer. The rearranged chain carries TRBV11-2 and TRBJ1-3; TRBD1 is a possible D gene, resting on 5 matching bases. The sample consisted of CD4+ or CD8+ T cells sorted from blood, taken in a trial of the OX40 agonist ivuxolimab. The base sequence is TGTGCCAGCAGCTTAGGGTCAGGGTCTGGAAACACCATATATTTT. This translates into CASSLGSGSGNTIYF. The variable domain in full, with residues beyond the CDR3 obtained from the reference TRBV11-2 and TRBJ1-3 genes, is EAGVAQSPRYKIIEKRQSVAFWCNPISGHATLYWYQQILGQGPKLLIQFQNNGVVDDSQLPKDRFSAERLKGVDSTLKIQPAKLEDSAVYLCASSLGSGSGNTIYFGEGSWLTVV.